The clone carrying this T cell receptor (beta chain) was seen just once. Study members were between 18 and 89 years old and lived in 20 to 25 US regions. Assignment of participants to cohorts was predicated upon participant-reported clinical history. This sample was included in a study of blood T cell repertoires in COVID-19. Overall study context: Samples taken during acute and convalescent COVID-19 were collected in the United States, Italy and Spain. The cDNA or gDNA used as material had been derived from T cells, B-cell-depleted T cells, or PBMCs.

Repertoires were generated with immunoSEQ multiplex PCR, while TCRdb's copy carries only in-frame clones and drops some. The sample lists 350,000 to 400,000 clones; roughly 84% were seen once. Germline V gene data show CDR1 as KGHDR and CDR2 as SFDVKD. CDR3 length: 16 amino acids. V lost 3 bases and J lost 2, with 13 bases in between. Sample: PBMCs or T cells enriched from blood (not recorded which). The TCR was taken from a woman under 40 who had recovered from COVID-19. J is TRBJ2-1 and V is TRBV24-1; D may be TRBD2 (5 bases). CDR3 protein: CATSDPPGGAYNEQFF. DNA for the CDR3: TGTGCCACCAGTGATCCACCAGGAGGAGCCTACAATGAGCAGTTCTTC.